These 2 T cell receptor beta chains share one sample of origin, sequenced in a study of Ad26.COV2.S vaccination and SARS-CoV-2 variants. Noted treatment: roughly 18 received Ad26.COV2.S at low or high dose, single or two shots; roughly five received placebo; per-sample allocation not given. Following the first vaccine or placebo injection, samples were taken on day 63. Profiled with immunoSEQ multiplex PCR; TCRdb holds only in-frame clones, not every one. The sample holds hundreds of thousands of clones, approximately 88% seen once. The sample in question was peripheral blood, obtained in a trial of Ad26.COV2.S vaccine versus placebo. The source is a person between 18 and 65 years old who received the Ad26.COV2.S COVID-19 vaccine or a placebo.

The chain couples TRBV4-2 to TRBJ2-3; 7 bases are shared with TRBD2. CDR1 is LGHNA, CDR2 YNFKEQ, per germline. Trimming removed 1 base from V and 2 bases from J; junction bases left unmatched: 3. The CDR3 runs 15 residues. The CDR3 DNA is TGTGCCAGCAGCCAAGCTAGCGGTCTCACAGATACGCAGTATTTT. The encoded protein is CASSQASGLTDTQYF.

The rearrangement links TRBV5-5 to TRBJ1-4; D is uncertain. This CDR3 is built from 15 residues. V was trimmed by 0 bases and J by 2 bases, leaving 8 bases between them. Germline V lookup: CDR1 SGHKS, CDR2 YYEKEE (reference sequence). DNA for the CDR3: TGTGCCAGCAGCTTGGGCGATACTACTAATGAAAAACTGTTTTTT. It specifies CASSLGDTTNEKLFF. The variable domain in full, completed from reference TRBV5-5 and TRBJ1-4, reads DAGVTQSPTHLIKTRGQQVTLRCSPISGHKSVSWYQQVLGQGPQFIFQYYEKEERGRGNFPDRFSARQFPNYSSELNVNALLLGDSALYLCASSLGDTTNEKLFFGSGTQLSVL.